These T cell receptor beta chains were read from a single sample in a study of CD8 T cells in ankylosing spondylitis. MiXCR, run by TCRdb on the 5' RACE reads, gives a single entry per CDR3 protein. The table includes under 250,000 distinct CDR3 sequences, around 8% detected once. Sequenced sample: blood, either unsorted or a sorted T cell fraction (not recorded which). The receptors stem from a female donor with ankylosing spondylitis or in good health (not recorded which). The CDR3 runs from the conserved cysteine through the conserved F or W. D genes are given only for firm matches. Clone size is given for some rows only: seen once, a few or many times, or a class if the clone is expanded.

abundance,d_gene,j_gene,v_gene,CDR3nt,CDR3aa
few,NA,TRBJ2-7,TRBV2,TGTGCCAGCAGGGCGGTTGGGGTCTCCTACGAGCAGTACTTC,CASRAVGVSYEQYF
many,NA,TRBJ2-3,TRBV29-1,TGCAGCGTTGAGGTCTTGAATGAGGGGACAGATACGCAGTATTTT,CSVEVLNEGTDTQYF
many,NA,TRBJ2-1,TRBV11-2,TGTGCCAGCAGCTTAGCACCCAACTCCTACAATGAGCAGTTCTTC,CASSLAPNSYNEQFF
NA,NA,TRBJ2-4,TRBV7-9,TGTGCCAGCAGCTTAATCGGGGGCTGGAGGGCCAAAAACATTCAGTACTTC,CASSLIGGWRAKNIQYF
many,NA,TRBJ1-2,TRBV3-1,TGTGCCAGCAGTCCCGATAGGGGACGTAACTATGGCTACACCTTC,CASSPDRGRNYGYTF
few,TRBD1,TRBJ2-7,TRBV20-1,TGCAGTGCCTTCGACAGGGGGGCAACCTACGAGCAGTACTTC,CSAFDRGATYEQYF
many,TRBD2,TRBJ2-1,TRBV7-9,TGTGCCAGCAGGCACCTTGGGGAGCGGGGGTACAATGAGCAGTTCTTC,CASRHLGERGYNEQFF
many,NA,TRBJ2-7,TRBV28,TGTGCCAGCAGCTCCCCCTGGAATAGCGTAGACGAGCAGTACTTC,CASSSPWNSVDEQYF
many,TRBD2,TRBJ2-5,TRBV7-7,TGTGCTAGCAGCTTGGGGACTACCAAAGAGACCCAGTACTTC,CASSLGTTKETQYF
many,NA,TRBJ1-6,TRBV6-2/TRBV6-3,TGTGCCAGCACCCTGCAGGGAGAGGTGTCACCCCTCCACTTT,CASTLQGEVSPLHF